This is a list of T cell receptor beta chains from one sample in a study of shared clonotypes between healthy human individuals. Profiling relied on immunoSEQ multiplex PCR, and the TCRdb table lists in-frame clones only, not all of them. The table lists roughly 500,000 clones, almost 97% of them singletons. The sequenced material came from naive CD4+ T cells sorted from blood. All receptors derive from a woman aged 30 to 39 in good health. CDR3s include the opening cysteine and the closing phenylalanine or tryptophan. D genes are given only for firm matches. Clone size is given for some rows only: seen once, a few or many times, or a class if the clone is expanded.

v_gene: TRBV7-3
abundance: NA
j_gene: TRBJ2-7
d_gene: NA
CDR3nt: TGTGCCAGCAGCTTAGGCCACAGCGCTACCTACGAGCAGTACTTC
CDR3aa: CASSLGHSATYEQYF

v_gene: TRBV7-9
abundance: NA
j_gene: TRBJ1-2
d_gene: NA
CDR3nt: TGTGCCAGCAGCTTAGTAACTGGCCAGGGCTACACCTTC
CDR3aa: CASSLVTGQGYTF

v_gene: TRBV28
abundance: NA
j_gene: TRBJ2-7
d_gene: NA
CDR3nt: TGTGCCAGCAGTGCAATCTACGAGCAGTACTTC
CDR3aa: CASSAIYEQYF

v_gene: TRBV6-5
abundance: once
j_gene: TRBJ1-4
d_gene: NA
CDR3nt: TGTGCCTGCGGGGGATTAGGAACTAATGAAAAACTGTTTTTT
CDR3aa: CACGGLGTNEKLFF

v_gene: TRBV15
abundance: once
j_gene: TRBJ1-5
d_gene: NA
CDR3nt: TGTGCCACCAGCAGAGATGGGGGTAGTCAGCCCCAGCATTTT
CDR3aa: CATSRDGGSQPQHF

v_gene: TRBV11-2
abundance: NA
j_gene: TRBJ2-7
d_gene: NA
CDR3nt: TGTGCCAGCAGCTTAGTGACAGGAGGCTACGAGCAGTACTTC
CDR3aa: CASSLVTGGYEQYF

v_gene: TRBV28
abundance: NA
j_gene: TRBJ1-5
d_gene: NA
CDR3nt: TGTGCCAGCAGTATACCACAGGGTCACCAGCCCCAGCATTTT
CDR3aa: CASSIPQGHQPQHF

v_gene: TRBV11-1
abundance: NA
j_gene: TRBJ1-3
d_gene: NA
CDR3nt: TGTGCCAGCAGCTCAACGACCTTTAGCTCTGGAAACACCATATATTTT
CDR3aa: CASSSTTFSSGNTIYF

v_gene: TRBV6-1
abundance: once
j_gene: TRBJ1-5
d_gene: NA
CDR3nt: TGTGCCAGCAGTGGAATACTCCCTAGCAATCAGCCCCAGCATTTT
CDR3aa: CASSGILPSNQPQHF

v_gene: TRBV7-9
abundance: NA
j_gene: TRBJ2-3
d_gene: TRBD2
CDR3nt: TGTGCCAGCAGCTTAATGGCAGCGGGAGCCACAGATACGCAGTATTTT
CDR3aa: CASSLMAAGATDTQYF

v_gene: TRBV5-4
abundance: NA
j_gene: TRBJ2-3
d_gene: NA
CDR3nt: TGTGCCAGCAGCTATGAGGGCACAGATACGCAGTATTTT
CDR3aa: CASSYEGTDTQYF

v_gene: TRBV7-8
abundance: NA
j_gene: TRBJ2-1
d_gene: NA
CDR3nt: TGTGCCAGCAGCCCCACAGGGAGTGAGCAGTTCTTC
CDR3aa: CASSPTGSEQFF

v_gene: TRBV19
abundance: NA
j_gene: TRBJ1-4
d_gene: NA
CDR3nt: TGTGCCAGTAGTGCGGGACGGACGAATGAAAAACTGTTTTTT
CDR3aa: CASSAGRTNEKLFF

v_gene: TRBV14
abundance: NA
j_gene: TRBJ2-7
d_gene: NA
CDR3nt: TGTGCCAGCAGCCAAGATCGGATTGCGGGGGAGCAGTACTTC
CDR3aa: CASSQDRIAGEQYF

v_gene: TRBV2
abundance: NA
j_gene: TRBJ1-1
d_gene: TRBD1
CDR3nt: TGTGCCAGTGCCGGGACAGGGGGCGCGGGCACTGAAGCTTTCTTT
CDR3aa: CASAGTGGAGTEAFF

v_gene: TRBV28
abundance: few
j_gene: TRBJ1-5
d_gene: NA
CDR3nt: TGTGCCACCAATAGCAATCAGCCCCAGCATTTT
CDR3aa: CATNSNQPQHF

v_gene: TRBV11-3
abundance: NA
j_gene: TRBJ1-2
d_gene: TRBD1
CDR3nt: TGTGCCAGCAGCTTAGGGACAGGGGTTGACTATGGCTACACCTTC
CDR3aa: CASSLGTGVDYGYTF

v_gene: TRBV28
abundance: NA
j_gene: TRBJ1-1
d_gene: TRBD1
CDR3nt: TGTGCCAGCAGTAGGGGACAGCTGAACACTGAAGCTTTCTTT
CDR3aa: CASSRGQLNTEAFF

v_gene: TRBV11-3
abundance: NA
j_gene: TRBJ2-7
d_gene: NA
CDR3nt: TGTGCCAGCAGCCCTACCTCAGGGTCCTACGAGCAGTACTTC
CDR3aa: CASSPTSGSYEQYF

v_gene: TRBV15
abundance: NA
j_gene: TRBJ2-3
d_gene: NA
CDR3nt: TGTGCCACCAGCAGAGATCACATCCGGGAGTCAAGCACAGATACGCAGTATTTT
CDR3aa: CATSRDHIRESSTDTQYF

v_gene: TRBV5-4
abundance: NA
j_gene: TRBJ2-3
d_gene: TRBD2
CDR3nt: TGTGCCAGCAGACCCACTGGGACTAGCGGGAGTTCAGATACGCAGTATTTT
CDR3aa: CASRPTGTSGSSDTQYF

v_gene: TRBV27
abundance: NA
j_gene: TRBJ2-3
d_gene: NA
CDR3nt: TGTGCCAGCAGTTTACTCGGTGGGAGTTTTACAGATACGCAGTATTTT
CDR3aa: CASSLLGGSFTDTQYF

v_gene: TRBV5-1
abundance: NA
j_gene: TRBJ1-1
d_gene: NA
CDR3nt: TGCGCCAGCAGCTTGGAGTTTCGGGGGTTGACTGAAGCTTTCTTT
CDR3aa: CASSLEFRGLTEAFF

v_gene: TRBV11-1
abundance: NA
j_gene: TRBJ2-2
d_gene: TRBD1
CDR3nt: TGTGCCAGCAGCCCACGGACAGGGAACACCGGGGAGCTGTTTTTT
CDR3aa: CASSPRTGNTGELFF

v_gene: TRBV7-9
abundance: once
j_gene: TRBJ1-2
d_gene: TRBD1
CDR3nt: TGTGCCAGCAGCCTTACAGGGGGGTCTGATGGCTACACCTTC
CDR3aa: CASSLTGGSDGYTF

v_gene: TRBV7-2
abundance: NA
j_gene: TRBJ2-3
d_gene: NA
CDR3nt: TGTGCCAGCAGCTTAGTTAAGGGGTGGGCCACAGATACGCAGTATTTT
CDR3aa: CASSLVKGWATDTQYF

v_gene: TRBV11-2
abundance: NA
j_gene: TRBJ1-3
d_gene: TRBD1
CDR3nt: TGTGCCAGCAGCATTACGACAGGGGCTGGAAACACCATATATTTT
CDR3aa: CASSITTGAGNTIYF

v_gene: TRBV7-2
abundance: NA
j_gene: TRBJ2-2
d_gene: NA
CDR3nt: TGTGCCAGCAGCTTATCGGGTGTTGGAGCGAACACCGGGGAGCTGTTTTTT
CDR3aa: CASSLSGVGANTGELFF

v_gene: TRBV9
abundance: NA
j_gene: TRBJ1-5
d_gene: NA
CDR3nt: TGTGCCAGCAGCGTAGGAATAGCCGATGAGCCCCAGCATTTT
CDR3aa: CASSVGIADEPQHF

v_gene: TRBV5-4
abundance: NA
j_gene: TRBJ1-2
d_gene: NA
CDR3nt: TGTGCCAGCAGCTTGACAGGGTTCGGTGGCTACACCTTC
CDR3aa: CASSLTGFGGYTF

v_gene: TRBV28
abundance: NA
j_gene: TRBJ1-5
d_gene: TRBD1
CDR3nt: TGTGCCAGCAGTCCCGCCGGACAGGGAGGACAGCCCCAGCATTTT
CDR3aa: CASSPAGQGGQPQHF

v_gene: TRBV6-5
abundance: NA
j_gene: TRBJ1-4
d_gene: TRBD1
CDR3nt: TGTGCCAGCAGTTACCGGCCAGGGGGCGGCGAAAAACTGTTTTTT
CDR3aa: CASSYRPGGGEKLFF

v_gene: TRBV7-9
abundance: NA
j_gene: TRBJ2-1
d_gene: TRBD2
CDR3nt: TGTGCCAGCAGCTCAGGACTAGCGGGGACTAAAGGGATAAGTGAGCAGTTCTTC
CDR3aa: CASSSGLAGTKGISEQFF

v_gene: TRBV7-9
abundance: few
j_gene: TRBJ1-2
d_gene: NA
CDR3nt: TGTGCCAGCAGTCTCACCCTCTCCCATGGCTACACCTTC
CDR3aa: CASSLTLSHGYTF

v_gene: TRBV28
abundance: NA
j_gene: TRBJ2-7
d_gene: NA
CDR3nt: TGTGCCGCAGGGCGAGGGGGTCGGTTCTCCGAGCAGTACTTC
CDR3aa: CAAGRGGRFSEQYF

v_gene: TRBV6-5
abundance: few
j_gene: TRBJ1-3
d_gene: TRBD1
CDR3nt: TGTGCCAGCAGTTCATTGACAGGGGCTGGAAACACCATATATTTT
CDR3aa: CASSSLTGAGNTIYF

v_gene: TRBV2
abundance: NA
j_gene: TRBJ1-2
d_gene: TRBD1
CDR3nt: TGTGCCAGCAGTGAGACAGGGGGCTCTGGCTACACCTTC
CDR3aa: CASSETGGSGYTF

v_gene: TRBV28
abundance: once
j_gene: TRBJ2-4
d_gene: TRBD2
CDR3nt: TGTGCCAGCAGCAAGTCGGGACTAGCCGATCTAGCCAAAAACATTCAGTACTTC
CDR3aa: CASSKSGLADLAKNIQYF

v_gene: TRBV28
abundance: NA
j_gene: TRBJ1-2
d_gene: NA
CDR3nt: TGTGCCAGCAGCCGCCGGGACACTCATATGGGCTACACCTTC
CDR3aa: CASSRRDTHMGYTF

v_gene: TRBV7-9
abundance: once
j_gene: TRBJ2-1
d_gene: NA
CDR3nt: TGTGCCAGCAGCAACCCCGGGACAACCTCCTACAATGAGCAGTTCTTC
CDR3aa: CASSNPGTTSYNEQFF

v_gene: TRBV28
abundance: NA
j_gene: TRBJ1-4
d_gene: NA
CDR3nt: TGTGCCAGCACCCTCGGGACCGCTAATGAAAAACTGTTTTTT
CDR3aa: CASTLGTANEKLFF

v_gene: TRBV6-6
abundance: NA
j_gene: TRBJ2-7
d_gene: NA
CDR3nt: TGTGCCAGCAGTTACTCAGGGATTAGTTCCTACGAGCAGTACTTC
CDR3aa: CASSYSGISSYEQYF

v_gene: TRBV6-1
abundance: NA
j_gene: TRBJ1-2
d_gene: NA
CDR3nt: TGTGCCAGCAGTGGGGGACCGAATAACTATGGCTACACCTTC
CDR3aa: CASSGGPNNYGYTF

v_gene: TRBV28
abundance: NA
j_gene: TRBJ2-1
d_gene: TRBD2
CDR3nt: TGTGCCAGCAGTCCGCCCGGCCCTAGCGGGAATCGCAATGAGCAGTTCTTC
CDR3aa: CASSPPGPSGNRNEQFF

v_gene: TRBV6-6
abundance: NA
j_gene: TRBJ2-1
d_gene: NA
CDR3nt: TGTGCCAGCAGTTACGAAAGATCGTACAATGAGCAGTTCTTC
CDR3aa: CASSYERSYNEQFF

v_gene: TRBV30
abundance: NA
j_gene: TRBJ2-1
d_gene: TRBD2
CDR3nt: TGTGCCTGGAGTCCCACCACTAGCGGGAGAGGGGATGAGCAGTTCTTC
CDR3aa: CAWSPTTSGRGDEQFF

v_gene: TRBV10-1
abundance: NA
j_gene: TRBJ2-2
d_gene: NA
CDR3nt: TGCGCCAGCAGTGAGTTCAGGGAGGCCGGGGAGCTGTTTTTT
CDR3aa: CASSEFREAGELFF

v_gene: TRBV28
abundance: NA
j_gene: TRBJ1-2
d_gene: NA
CDR3nt: TGTGCCAGCAGTTCGATTTCGACGGGTGGCTACACCTTC
CDR3aa: CASSSISTGGYTF

v_gene: TRBV2
abundance: NA
j_gene: TRBJ2-3
d_gene: NA
CDR3nt: TGTGCCAGCAGTGAACGCAGCGCCACAGATACGCAGTATTTT
CDR3aa: CASSERSATDTQYF